Following are 10 T cell receptor beta chains from one sample sequenced in a study of T cell responses to AZD1222 COVID-19 vaccine. TCRdb's table, derived via immunoSEQ multiplex PCR, lists solely in-frame clones and lacks some. The table includes approximately 170,000 clones, 92% detected once. Here the sequenced sample was peripheral blood, taken on day 0 of AZD1222 vaccination. All receptors derive from an adult in good health.

This chain uses TRBV11-2 with TRBJ1-2, with D possibly matching TRBD1 (5 bases). The CDR3 totals 15 residues. Germline CDR1 and CDR2: SGHAT and FQNNGV. Trimming cost V 2 bases and J 0 bases, with 10 bases left between them. As DNA, the CDR3 is TGTGCCAGCAGCTTACAGGGAATCGCTAACTATGGCTACACCTTC. It yields the protein CASSLQGIANYGYTF.

J is TRBJ2-1 and V is TRBV5-1, with 16 bases fitting TRBD2. The CDR3 sequence is 15 residues long. V lost 5 bases and J lost 8; bases outside the gene matches: 4. The germline V gene encodes CDR1 SGHRS and CDR2 YFSETQ. CDR3 amino acids: CASRPGTSGRDEQFF. The DNA for the CDR3 is TGCGCCAGCAGACCAGGGACTAGCGGGAGGGATGAGCAGTTCTTC.

The chain uses TRBV18 and TRBJ1-3; TRBD1 is a possible D gene (5 bases). The CDR3 is 15 residues long. The V gene lost 6 bases and the J gene lost 7 bases, with 19 bases spanning the gap. Germline values: CDR1 KGHSH, CDR2 LQKENI. The CDR3 reads CASSPPRGSWNTIYF. CDR3 DNA sequence: TGTGCCAGCTCCCCCCCCCGGGGCTCCTGGAACACCATATATTTT.

There are a few counts of this clone. The chain uses TRBV27 and TRBJ1-5; D remains unclear. The CDR3 sequence is 14 residues long. The germline gives CDR1 MNHEY, CDR2 SMNVEV (reference sequence). V lost 3 bases, J lost 1 base, and 7 bases lay in between. Here the CDR3 DNA reads TGTGCCAGCAGTTTGAGGGAGAGCAATCAGCCCCAGCATTTT. Translation: CASSLRESNQPQHF.

The chain couples TRBV18 to TRBJ2-7, with 11 bases fitting TRBD2. The CDR3 runs 14 residues. From germline, CDR1 is KGHSH and CDR2 LQKENI. Trimming took 6 bases from V and 6 from J; bases not matched to a gene: 7. CDR3 amino acids: CASSRTGTSGEQYF. The DNA of the CDR3 is TGTGCCAGCTCGCGGACCGGGACTAGCGGCGAGCAGTACTTC.

Concerning this clone itself: A junction end diverges from the germline sequence, so it may reflect a read error. V is TRBV19 and J is TRBJ1-2; D possibly corresponds to TRBD1 (5 bases). The CDR3 consists of 12 residues. From germline, CDR1 is LNHDA and CDR2 SQIVND (reference sequence). CDR3 coding DNA: TGTGCCAGTAGTATAGGAGGACATCGCCCCATCTTC. Amino acids: CASSIGGHRPIF.

This chain uses TRBV15 with TRBJ1-6, with 8 positions matching TRBD1. V was clipped by 3 bases and J by 5 bases; unmatched bases: 3. Germline V gene data show CDR1 as LNHNV and CDR2 as YYDKDF (reference sequence). The CDR3 runs 15 residues. DNA of the CDR3: TGTGCCACCAGCAGGAACAGGGGGGATAATTCACCCCTCCACTTT. This codes for CATSRNRGDNSPLHF. Full variable domain (remainder filled in from reference TRBV15 and TRBJ1-6): DAMVIQNPRYQVTQFGKPVTLSCSQTLNHNVMYWYQQKSSQAPKLLFHYYDKDFNNEADTPDNFQSRRPNTSFCFLDIRSPGLGDTAMYLCATSRNRGDNSPLHFGNGTRLTVT.

The V and J genes are TRBV5-1 and TRBJ2-3, with no clear D. Germline loops: CDR1 SGHRS, CDR2 YFSETQ. This CDR3 is built from 16 residues. V was pared by 3 bases and J by 0 bases, with 14 bases between. Here the CDR3 DNA reads TGCGCCAGCAGCTCCAACGGAGCGCGGAGCACAGATACGCAGTATTTT. Amino acid sequence: CASSSNGARSTDTQYF.

The chain carries TRBV2 and TRBJ1-5; TRBD1 agrees at 8 bases. Germline V gives CDR1 SNHLY, CDR2 FYNNEI. The CDR3 is 14 residues long. V shed 6 bases, J shed 7 bases, and the junction held 8 bases outside the gene matches. This chain's CDR3 is CASRQGQGRQPQHF. DNA of the CDR3: TGTGCCAGCAGACAAGGACAGGGTAGGCAGCCCCAGCATTTT.

This clone was seen once. V usage is TRBV7-2 and J usage is TRBJ2-1, with 9 bases identical to TRBD2. Losses at the gene ends were 6 bases for V and 4 bases for J; bases not matched to a gene: 4. From germline, CDR1 is SGHTA and CDR2 FQGNSA. CDR3 size: 14 residues. In nucleotides, the CDR3 is TGTGCCAGCAGTCCCAGCGGGGGGTACAATGAGCAGTTCTTC. Amino acids: CASSPSGGYNEQFF.